This TCR beta chain was profiled in a study of T cell responses to AZD1222 COVID-19 vaccine. Overall study findings and caveats: Donor demographics were predominantly white British with a female majority; clonal diversity may be underestimated. Spike was spanned by vaccine-associated CD4 TCRs, with dominance at 160-218 and 743-854. Baseline antibody screening turned up just five to seven seropositive AZD1222 recipients. As reported, nearly half of all spike-specific TCRs target variant regions that are unmutated.

The protocol was immunoSEQ multiplex PCR, while the TCRdb copy is restricted to in-frame clones and leaves out a portion. The sample includes approximately 150,000 clones, 75% to 90% of them seen just once. Comments on this clone: Its target is unknown.

The germline CDR1 and CDR2 sequences are SNHLY and FYNNEI. Trimming removed 4 bases at V and 5 bases at J, with 14 bases between. The CDR3 extends over 14 amino acids. The receptor comes from an adult in good health. V and J are TRBV2 and TRBJ2-5; D is tentatively TRBD1 or TRBD2 (6 bases each). This specimen consisted of peripheral blood, obtained on day 0 of AZD1222 vaccination. The CDR3 sequence: CASSVGQGGETQYF. The CDR3 DNA reads as TGTGCCAGCAGTGTAGGTCAAGGGGGGGAGACCCAGTACTTC.